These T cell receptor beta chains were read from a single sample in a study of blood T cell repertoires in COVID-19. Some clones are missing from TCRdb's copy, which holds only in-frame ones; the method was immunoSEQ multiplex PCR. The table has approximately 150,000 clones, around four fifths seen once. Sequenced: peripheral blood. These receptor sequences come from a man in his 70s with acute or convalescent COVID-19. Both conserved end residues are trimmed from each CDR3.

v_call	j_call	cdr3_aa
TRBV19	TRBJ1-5	ASSITVHFPNQPQH
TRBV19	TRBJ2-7	ASSRTAGNYEQY
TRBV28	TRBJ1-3	ASRRGGGTGNTIY
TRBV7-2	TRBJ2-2	ASSLYGGAATGELF
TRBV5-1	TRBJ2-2	ASRNTGFGDTGELF
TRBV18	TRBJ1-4	ASSGTGGVGEKLF
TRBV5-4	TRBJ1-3	ASSHRTGVKGGEAGNTIY
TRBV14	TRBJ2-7	ASSLTAYEQY
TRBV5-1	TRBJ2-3	ASSSTSGAGVDTQY
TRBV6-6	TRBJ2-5	ASSYGGVPQETQY
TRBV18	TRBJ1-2	ASSPPSKANYGYT
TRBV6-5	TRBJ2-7	ASRPGQGANEQY
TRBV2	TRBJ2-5	ASSARLDPVQETQY
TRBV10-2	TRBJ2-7	ASTRGQGAYEQY
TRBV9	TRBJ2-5	ASSLGLAGTQETQY
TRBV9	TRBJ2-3	ASSVAGRATDTQY
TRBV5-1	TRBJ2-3	ASSPDSGSSTDTQY
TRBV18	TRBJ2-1	ASSPGPGQGGDEQF
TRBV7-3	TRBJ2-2	ASSLNGGVNTGELF
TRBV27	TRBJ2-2	ASSFERNTGELF
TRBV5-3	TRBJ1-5	ARSFVFLVQEPQH
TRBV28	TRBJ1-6	ASSRPGQGFVAH
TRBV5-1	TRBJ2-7	ASSLESGGSSYEQY
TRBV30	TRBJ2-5	AWSVGRYQETQY
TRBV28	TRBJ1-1	ASSSGIRTEAF
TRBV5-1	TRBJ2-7	ASSLSSGFFYEQY
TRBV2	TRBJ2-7	ASSEGRPPYEQY
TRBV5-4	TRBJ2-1	ASSSGQNNEQF
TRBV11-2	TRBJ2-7	ASSRAGGVHEQY